A selection of T cell receptor beta chains follows, all from one sample in a study of T cell repertoires in cytomegalovirus infection. TCRdb ran MiXCR on the reads and lists one entry per CDR3 protein. This sample has around 630,000 distinct CDR3 sequences, with approximately 24% found just once. Sequencing used CD8+ T cells from PBMCs. The receptors derive from a human donor in good health (CMV status not recorded). Some clones in this sample may be carry-over from other donors' samples. Each CDR3 is given with its conserved first and last residue. A D gene is named only where the DNA matches it firmly. Not every row has a clone size; where given, it reads once, few, many or a size class.

>few|TRBJ1-5|TRBV12-3/TRBV12-4|TRBD1
CASSFDYRGSRSNQPQHF
TGTGCCAGCAGTTTTGACTACAGGGGGTCAAGGAGCAATCAGCCCCAGCATTTT
>.|TRBJ1-1|TRBV29-1|.
CSVVSNEAFF
TGCAGCGTTGTAAGTAATGAAGCTTTCTTT
>.|TRBJ2-2|TRBV6-6|.
CASSHRDGELFF
TGTGCCAGCAGTCACAGGGACGGGGAGCTGTTTTTT
>once|TRBJ2-2|TRBV7-9|.
CASSLGPTRRDGNTGELFF
TGTGCCAGCAGCTTAGGACCTACCCGCCGGGACGGTAACACCGGGGAGCTGTTTTTT
>many|TRBJ1-3|TRBV7-2|TRBD1
CASSLVEGRGTGNTIYF
TGTGCCAGCAGCTTAGTCGAAGGCAGGGGGACTGGAAACACCATATATTTT
>.|TRBJ1-1|TRBV4-1|TRBD1
CASSQGPGQRNTEAFF
TGCGCCAGCAGCCAAGGTCCGGGACAGAGGAACACTGAAGCTTTCTTT
>.|TRBJ2-2|TRBV20-1|TRBD2
CRAGVSNTGELFF
TGCAGGGCGGGGGTTTCGAACACCGGGGAGCTGTTTTTT
>.|TRBJ2-1|TRBV15|.
CATTEASYNEQFF
TGTGCCACCACGGAGGCGTCTTACAATGAGCAGTTCTTC
>many|TRBJ1-4|TRBV7-6|TRBD1
CASSLSGRGTGLYEKLFF
TGTGCCAGCAGCTTAAGCGGGCGGGGGACAGGACTTTACGAAAAACTGTTTTTT
>few|TRBJ1-1|TRBV12-3/TRBV12-4|.
CASSFRVIGGQNTEAFF
TGTGCCAGCAGTTTCCGTGTCATCGGGGGCCAGAACACTGAAGCTTTCTTT
>.|TRBJ1-1|TRBV4-1|.
CASSQGGAGRTEAFF
TGCGCCAGCAGCCAAGGGGGGGCAGGCCGCACTGAAGCTTTCTTT
>many|TRBJ2-7|TRBV7-2|.
CASSKGPTYEQYF
TGTGCCAGCAGCAAGGGACCGACCTACGAGCAGTACTTC
>.|TRBJ1-1|TRBV14|.
CASSLAGNSLLTEAFF
TGTGCCAGCTCCTTGGCTGGGAATAGTCTCCTCACTGAAGCTTTCTTT
>few|TRBJ2-1|TRBV20-1|.
CSAPMPYNEQFF
TGCAGTGCTCCGATGCCCTACAATGAGCAGTTCTTC
>.|TRBJ2-3|TRBV23-1|.
CASSQSSPGASTDTQYF
TGCGCCAGCAGTCAATCGTCTCCGGGGGCAAGCACAGATACGCAGTATTTT
>few|TRBJ2-5|TRBV29-1|.
CSVAPDSQETQYF
TGCAGCGTTGCCCCGGACAGCCAAGAGACCCAGTACTTC
>few|TRBJ2-3|TRBV10-3|.
CAISEAAIVPTDTQYF
TGTGCCATCAGTGAGGCGGCTATTGTACCCACAGATACGCAGTATTTT
>few|TRBJ1-5|TRBV28|TRBD1
CASSFTRDRGATYSNQPQHF
TGTGCCAGCAGTTTTACTAGGGACAGGGGCGCGACATATAGCAATCAGCCCCAGCATTTT
>few|TRBJ2-5|TRBV12-3/TRBV12-4|TRBD1
CASSFQWRGDRRETQYF
TGTGCCAGCAGTTTTCAATGGAGGGGGGACAGGAGGGAGACCCAGTACTTC
>many|TRBJ1-2|TRBV7-2|.
CASSPTLRDEKNGYTF
TGTGCCAGCAGCCCAACCTTGCGGGACGAGAAGAATGGCTACACCTTC
>many|TRBJ2-7|TRBV7-2|.
CASSQRALVLAPVGGYF
TGTGCCAGCAGCCAACGTGCCTTAGTGCTAGCGCCGGTAGGGGGGTACTTC
>.|TRBJ1-2|TRBV20-1|.
CSAPSAGLNYGYTF
TGCAGTGCTCCCAGTGCAGGGTTAAACTATGGCTACACCTTC
>.|TRBJ2-1|TRBV20-1|TRBD1
CSARDQDRGYNEQFF
TGCAGTGCTAGAGATCAAGACAGGGGGTACAATGAGCAGTTCTTC
>.|TRBJ2-5|TRBV6-6|.
CASSYTSYQETQYF
TGTGCCAGCAGTTACACTAGCTACCAAGAGACCCAGTACTTC
>once|TRBJ1-2|TRBV7-9|TRBD1
CASSSTGGERRSF
TGTGCCAGCAGCTCGACAGGGGGCGAGAGAAGGAGCTTC
>.|TRBJ2-6|TRBV19|.
CASIRRRISGANVLTF
TGTGCCAGTATAAGGCGACGGATCTCTGGGGCCAACGTCCTGACTTTC
>.|TRBJ1-2|TRBV6-5|.
CASSYSGVANEGYTF
TGTGCCAGCAGTTACTCAGGGGTTGCGAATGAGGGCTACACCTTC
>many|TRBJ1-6|TRBV7-6|TRBD1
CASSLAPGGGDNSPLHF
TGTGCCAGCAGCTTAGCACCAGGAGGGGGCGATAATTCACCCCTCCACTTT
>.|TRBJ2-5|TRBV4-3|.
CASSQERAGIQETQYF
TGCGCCAGCAGCCAAGAAAGGGCCGGAATCCAAGAGACCCAGTACTTC
>many|TRBJ2-2|TRBV7-6|TRBD2
CASSLVAGGTTGELFF
TGTGCCAGCAGCTTAGTAGCGGGGGGGACCACCGGGGAGCTGTTTTTT
>few|TRBJ2-5|TRBV12-3/TRBV12-4|.
CASSAEPRPQYF
TGTGCCAGCAGTGCCGAGCCACGGCCCCAGTACTTC
>many|TRBJ2-3|TRBV7-8|.
CASSLGYRDTQYF
TGTGCCAGCAGCTTAGGCTATAGAGATACGCAGTATTTT
>many|TRBJ2-1|TRBV7-2|.
CASSLADWAAYGEQFF
TGTGCCAGCAGCTTAGCAGATTGGGCGGCTTATGGTGAGCAGTTCTTC
>many|TRBJ1-6|TRBV6-1|.
CASVDLINSYNSPLHF
TGTGCCAGCGTCGATCTAATAAACTCCTATAATTCACCCCTCCACTTT
>few|TRBJ1-5|TRBV6-6|.
CASSLPQDNQPQHF
TGTGCCAGCAGCCTACCCCAGGACAATCAGCCCCAGCATTTT
>.|TRBJ2-3|TRBV7-2|TRBD1
CASSFRVLGGADTQYF
TGTGCCAGCAGCTTTAGGGTGTTAGGGGGCGCAGATACGCAGTATTTT
>.|TRBJ2-1|TRBV25-1|TRBD2
CASFQAGKGNEQFF
TGTGCCAGCTTTCAAGCGGGGAAGGGGAATGAGCAGTTCTTC
>.|TRBJ2-1|TRBV20-1|.
CSARDGWGKENEQFF
TGCAGTGCTAGAGATGGGTGGGGCAAAGAGAATGAGCAGTTCTTC
>.|TRBJ1-1|TRBV29-1|.
CSVVRGNTEAFF
TGCAGCGTTGTGAGGGGAAACACTGAAGCTTTCTTT
>many|TRBJ2-5|TRBV12-3/TRBV12-4|TRBD2
CASSWGLAGLQETQYF
TGTGCCAGCAGCTGGGGACTAGCGGGGTTACAAGAGACCCAGTACTTC
>few|TRBJ1-3|TRBV28|TRBD1
CASRADRGPGNTIYF
TGTGCCAGCAGGGCGGACAGGGGGCCGGGAAACACCATATATTTT
>.|TRBJ2-3|TRBV28|.
CASSPAAVTDTQYF
TGTGCCAGCAGTCCCGCAGCGGTCACAGATACGCAGTATTTT
>few|TRBJ2-1|TRBV12-5|.
CASGFTLPGSSYNEQFF
TGTGCTAGTGGTTTCACGCTCCCAGGTTCCTCCTACAATGAGCAGTTCTTC
>few|TRBJ2-1|TRBV6-4|.
CASSQGVGDEQFF
TGTGCCAGCAGTCAGGGTGTAGGGGATGAGCAGTTCTTC
>many|TRBJ2-1|TRBV6-1|.
CATEDRSLYNEQFF
TGTGCCACCGAAGACAGGAGCCTTTACAATGAGCAGTTCTTC
>.|TRBJ2-2|TRBV15|.
CATEEGARAGELFF
TGTGCCACAGAGGAGGGGGCGCGCGCCGGGGAGCTGTTTTTT
>.|TRBJ1-2|TRBV5-4|TRBD1
CASSQGQDYGYTF
TGTGCCAGCAGCCAGGGACAGGACTATGGCTACACCTTC
>few|TRBJ2-1|TRBV7-8|TRBD2
CATRTSGGYQQFF
TGTGCCACCCGGACTAGCGGGGGGTATCAGCAGTTCTTC
>few|TRBJ1-1|TRBV14|.
CASSQRRRQEAFF
TGTGCCAGCAGCCAAAGAAGGCGACAGGAGGCTTTCTTT
>once|TRBJ2-3|TRBV7-9|TRBD2
CVSTNGLAGGASTDTQYF
TGTGTCAGCACCAACGGACTAGCGGGGGGAGCTAGCACAGATACGCAGTATTTT
>few|TRBJ2-3|TRBV20-1|TRBD1
CSATSEQGPLGTDTQYF
TGCAGTGCTACTTCAGAACAGGGGCCCCTTGGCACAGATACGCAGTATTTT
>few|TRBJ2-1|TRBV7-9|.
CASSLKGGNEQFF
TGTGCCAGCAGCTTAAAAGGGGGAAATGAGCAGTTCTTC
>.|TRBJ1-5|TRBV7-9|.
CASREGGSEPQHF
TGTGCCAGCAGAGAGGGGGGTAGTGAGCCCCAGCATTTT
>many|TRBJ2-5|TRBV7-8|.
CASSRPGETQYF
TGTGCCAGCAGCCGCCCAGGGGAGACCCAGTACTTC
>.|TRBJ2-5|TRBV4-1|.
CASSQEGRRSRKTQYF
TGCGCCAGCAGCCAAGAAGGGAGACGCAGCAGGAAGACCCAGTACTTC
>.|TRBJ2-1|TRBV2|.
CASSERGSEQFF
TGTGCCAGCAGTGAACGTGGGAGTGAGCAGTTCTTC
>few|TRBJ2-6|TRBV19|.
CASSIESSGANVLTF
TGTGCCAGTAGTATTGAGTCCTCTGGGGCCAACGTCCTGACTTTC